Listed below are T cell receptor beta chains from one sample, sequenced in a study of T-cell memory formation after mild COVID-19. TCRdb called the 5' RACE reads again in MiXCR, with one record for every CDR3 protein. The data contain 350,000 to 500,000 distinct CDR3 sequences, less than 25% of them singletons. Specimen: PBMCs or a T cell subset sorted from them (not recorded which). The receptors shown here come from an adult woman who had mild COVID-19 (a few samples of this study predate the infection). Cell type and time point are not known. The CDR3 runs from the conserved cysteine through the conserved F or W. Each record gives: V gene, J gene, D gene, clone size, CDR3 length, CDR3 protein, CDR3 DNA. D genes are given only for firm matches. Clone sizes are given selectively: once, few, many, or a class where the clone is expanded.

v_call: TRBV18
j_call: TRBJ2-3
d_call: TRBD1
clone_size: few
cdr3_length: 14
cdr3_aa: CASSRQGPGDTQYF
cdr3_nt: TGTGCCAGCTCACGACAGGGTCCAGGAGATACGCAGTATTTT

v_call: TRBV6-6
j_call: TRBJ2-3
d_call: NA
clone_size: NA
cdr3_length: 11
cdr3_aa: CASMRTDTQYF
cdr3_nt: TGTGCCAGCATGCGAACAGATACGCAGTATTTT

v_call: TRBV6-4
j_call: TRBJ2-3
d_call: TRBD1
clone_size: NA
cdr3_length: 14
cdr3_aa: CASSAGTGEDTQYF
cdr3_nt: TGTGCCAGCAGTGCCGGGACAGGGGAAGATACGCAGTATTTT

v_call: TRBV5-5
j_call: TRBJ1-2
d_call: NA
clone_size: NA
cdr3_length: 13
cdr3_aa: CASSLDEILGYTF
cdr3_nt: TGTGCCAGCAGCTTGGACGAGATCTTGGGCTACACCTTC

v_call: TRBV19
j_call: TRBJ2-7
d_call: NA
clone_size: NA
cdr3_length: 14
cdr3_aa: CASSLRPGLYEQYF
cdr3_nt: TGTGCCAGTAGCTTGCGCCCCGGTCTTTACGAGCAGTACTTC

v_call: TRBV5-1
j_call: TRBJ2-7
d_call: TRBD1
clone_size: NA
cdr3_length: 15
cdr3_aa: CASSPRTGLSSEQYF
cdr3_nt: TGCGCCAGCAGCCCAAGGACAGGGCTTAGTAGCGAGCAGTACTTC

v_call: TRBV30
j_call: TRBJ2-1
d_call: TRBD2
clone_size: NA
cdr3_length: 14
cdr3_aa: CAWDLGLAGVEQFF
cdr3_nt: TGTGCCTGGGACCTCGGACTAGCGGGGGTTGAGCAGTTCTTC

v_call: TRBV24-1
j_call: TRBJ2-5
d_call: TRBD2
clone_size: many
cdr3_length: 13
cdr3_aa: CATSEAGLETQYF
cdr3_nt: TGTGCCACCAGTGAAGCGGGGTTGGAGACCCAGTACTTC

v_call: TRBV10-3
j_call: TRBJ2-5
d_call: TRBD2
clone_size: NA
cdr3_length: 16
cdr3_aa: CAISERLAGFQETQYF
cdr3_nt: TGTGCCATCAGTGAGCGGCTAGCGGGATTCCAAGAGACCCAGTACTTC

v_call: TRBV24-1
j_call: TRBJ2-6
d_call: NA
clone_size: few
cdr3_length: 18
cdr3_aa: CATSDRGGQPSGANVLTF
cdr3_nt: TGTGCCACCAGTGATAGGGGGGGACAGCCCTCTGGGGCCAACGTCCTGACTTTC

v_call: TRBV12-3/TRBV12-4
j_call: TRBJ2-1
d_call: TRBD2
clone_size: NA
cdr3_length: 14
cdr3_aa: CASSSSGLNNEQFF
cdr3_nt: TGTGCCAGCAGTAGTAGCGGGTTGAACAATGAGCAGTTCTTC

v_call: TRBV29-1
j_call: TRBJ2-5
d_call: NA
clone_size: many
cdr3_length: 13
cdr3_aa: CSVDRGAGETQYF
cdr3_nt: TGCAGCGTTGACAGGGGCGCGGGGGAGACCCAGTACTTC

v_call: TRBV12-3/TRBV12-4
j_call: TRBJ2-3
d_call: TRBD2
clone_size: NA
cdr3_length: 15
cdr3_aa: CASSSEWASGNTQYF
cdr3_nt: TGTGCCAGCAGTTCCGAGTGGGCTAGCGGTAATACGCAGTATTTT

v_call: TRBV12-3/TRBV12-4
j_call: TRBJ2-5
d_call: NA
clone_size: NA
cdr3_length: 16
cdr3_aa: CASSPGGQGGQETQYF
cdr3_nt: TGTGCCAGCAGCCCCGGTGGCCAGGGGGGCCAAGAGACCCAGTACTTC

v_call: TRBV5-1
j_call: TRBJ2-2
d_call: TRBD1
clone_size: few
cdr3_length: 15
cdr3_aa: CASSSRTGDAGELFF
cdr3_nt: TGCGCCAGCAGCTCCCGGACAGGGGATGCCGGGGAGCTGTTTTTT

v_call: TRBV5-1
j_call: TRBJ2-1
d_call: NA
clone_size: NA
cdr3_length: 14
cdr3_aa: CASSLGASDVEQFF
cdr3_nt: TGCGCCAGCAGCTTGGGCGCCTCGGATGTGGAGCAGTTCTTC

v_call: TRBV15
j_call: TRBJ1-1
d_call: NA
clone_size: NA
cdr3_length: 14
cdr3_aa: CATSRVDRADWAFF
cdr3_nt: TGTGCCACCAGCAGAGTAGACCGGGCAGATTGGGCTTTCTTT

v_call: TRBV5-1
j_call: TRBJ1-2
d_call: NA
clone_size: few
cdr3_length: 16
cdr3_aa: CASSRIIQGVDYGYTF
cdr3_nt: TGCGCCAGCAGCCGAATAATACAGGGAGTTGACTATGGCTACACCTTC

v_call: TRBV29-1
j_call: TRBJ2-3
d_call: TRBD1
clone_size: few
cdr3_length: 14
cdr3_aa: CSVVGQGIPDTQYF
cdr3_nt: TGCAGCGTTGTGGGACAGGGTATACCAGATACGCAGTATTTT

v_call: TRBV7-9
j_call: TRBJ1-4
d_call: NA
clone_size: few
cdr3_length: 11
cdr3_aa: CASSPIEALFF
cdr3_nt: TGTGCCAGCAGCCCGATAGAGGCACTGTTTTTT

v_call: TRBV28
j_call: TRBJ2-1
d_call: NA
clone_size: NA
cdr3_length: 13
cdr3_aa: CASTLGGGDEQFF
cdr3_nt: TGTGCCAGCACCCTGGGGGGGGGCGATGAGCAGTTCTTC

v_call: TRBV29-1
j_call: TRBJ2-3
d_call: NA
clone_size: NA
cdr3_length: 14
cdr3_aa: CSVSSGTSTDTQYF
cdr3_nt: TGCAGCGTGAGTAGCGGTACTAGCACAGATACGCAGTATTTT

v_call: TRBV6-2/TRBV6-3
j_call: TRBJ2-7
d_call: TRBD2
clone_size: few
cdr3_length: 18
cdr3_aa: CASSPTSGLAGGSYEQYF
cdr3_nt: TGTGCCAGCAGCCCTACCTCGGGACTAGCGGGAGGTTCCTACGAGCAGTACTTC

v_call: TRBV9
j_call: TRBJ2-5
d_call: NA
clone_size: few
cdr3_length: 14
cdr3_aa: CASSTTGFQETQYF
cdr3_nt: TGTGCCAGCAGCACTACAGGTTTCCAAGAGACCCAGTACTTC

v_call: TRBV7-9
j_call: TRBJ2-2
d_call: NA
clone_size: NA
cdr3_length: 12
cdr3_aa: CASSDGTGELFF
cdr3_nt: TGTGCCAGCAGCGACGGCACCGGGGAGCTGTTTTTT

v_call: TRBV18
j_call: TRBJ1-1
d_call: TRBD1
clone_size: few
cdr3_length: 16
cdr3_aa: CASSPPKTGANTEAFF
cdr3_nt: TGTGCCAGCTCACCACCAAAGACAGGGGCGAACACTGAAGCTTTCTTT

v_call: TRBV18
j_call: TRBJ2-2
d_call: NA
clone_size: few
cdr3_length: 17
cdr3_aa: CASSPRLTQLHTGELFF
cdr3_nt: TGTGCCAGCTCACCACGACTAACCCAACTACACACCGGGGAGCTGTTTTTT

v_call: TRBV10-3
j_call: TRBJ2-2
d_call: TRBD2
clone_size: NA
cdr3_length: 14
cdr3_aa: CAIRSGGNTGELFF
cdr3_nt: TGTGCCATTAGGAGCGGGGGGAACACCGGGGAGCTGTTTTTT

v_call: TRBV5-4
j_call: TRBJ2-5
d_call: NA
clone_size: NA
cdr3_length: 16
cdr3_aa: CASSLATGARQETQYF
cdr3_nt: TGCGCCAGCAGCTTGGCAACGGGGGCCCGACAAGAGACCCAGTACTTC

v_call: TRBV29-1
j_call: TRBJ1-1
d_call: NA
clone_size: NA
cdr3_length: 14
cdr3_aa: CSVSGANSHTEAFF
cdr3_nt: TGCAGCGTCTCAGGGGCCAACTCCCACACTGAAGCTTTCTTT

v_call: TRBV7-8
j_call: TRBJ2-1
d_call: NA
clone_size: few
cdr3_length: 17
cdr3_aa: CASSLARAGFSYNEQFF
cdr3_nt: TGTGCCAGCAGCTTAGCAAGAGCGGGCTTCTCCTACAATGAGCAGTTCTTC

v_call: TRBV2
j_call: TRBJ1-5
d_call: NA
clone_size: few
cdr3_length: 16
cdr3_aa: CASSEVEFYSNQPQHF
cdr3_nt: TGTGCCAGCAGTGAAGTAGAGTTTTATAGCAATCAGCCCCAGCATTTT

v_call: TRBV7-9
j_call: TRBJ2-5
d_call: NA
clone_size: NA
cdr3_length: 14
cdr3_aa: CASSPRWGVETQYF
cdr3_nt: TGTGCCAGCAGCCCCCGGTGGGGGGTGGAGACCCAGTACTTC

v_call: TRBV5-4
j_call: TRBJ2-7
d_call: TRBD1
clone_size: NA
cdr3_length: 14
cdr3_aa: CASSSETGRYEQYF
cdr3_nt: TGTGCCAGCAGCTCGGAGACAGGGCGGTACGAGCAGTACTTC

v_call: TRBV7-3
j_call: TRBJ2-1
d_call: TRBD2
clone_size: many
cdr3_length: 20
cdr3_aa: CASSSPPGLAGGRVSNEQFF
cdr3_nt: TGTGCCAGCAGCTCCCCACCGGGACTAGCGGGGGGGCGGGTATCCAATGAGCAGTTCTTC

v_call: TRBV4-1
j_call: TRBJ2-2
d_call: NA
clone_size: NA
cdr3_length: 16
cdr3_aa: CASSQVFGARTGELFF
cdr3_nt: TGCGCCAGCAGCCAAGTCTTTGGGGCGCGGACCGGGGAGCTGTTTTTT

v_call: TRBV7-2
j_call: TRBJ2-5
d_call: NA
clone_size: many
cdr3_length: 14
cdr3_aa: CASSPPPGLETQYF
cdr3_nt: TGTGCCAGCAGCCCACCCCCGGGACTAGAGACCCAGTACTTC

v_call: TRBV5-1
j_call: TRBJ2-1
d_call: TRBD1
clone_size: few
cdr3_length: 16
cdr3_aa: CASSLAGTGKYNEQFF
cdr3_nt: TGCGCCAGCAGCTTGGCCGGGACAGGGAAGTACAATGAGCAGTTCTTC

v_call: TRBV7-9
j_call: TRBJ2-1
d_call: NA
clone_size: many
cdr3_length: 14
cdr3_aa: CASSSRDFYNEQFF
cdr3_nt: TGTGCCAGCAGCTCTCGAGACTTTTACAATGAGCAGTTCTTC

v_call: TRBV20-1
j_call: TRBJ2-1
d_call: TRBD2
clone_size: NA
cdr3_length: 15
cdr3_aa: CSASFVSGGRSEQFF
cdr3_nt: TGCAGTGCTAGTTTTGTTAGCGGGGGGCGAAGTGAGCAGTTCTTC

v_call: TRBV5-1
j_call: TRBJ2-5
d_call: NA
clone_size: NA
cdr3_length: 14
cdr3_aa: CASSPGRAPDSQYF
cdr3_nt: TGCGCCAGCTCTCCTGGAAGGGCCCCCGATTCCCAGTACTTC

v_call: TRBV7-3
j_call: TRBJ2-1
d_call: NA
clone_size: few
cdr3_length: 15
cdr3_aa: CASSSDGALYNEQFF
cdr3_nt: TGTGCCAGCAGCTCTGATGGGGCCTTGTACAATGAGCAGTTCTTC

v_call: TRBV5-1
j_call: TRBJ1-1
d_call: NA
clone_size: NA
cdr3_length: 14
cdr3_aa: CASSLVQGVGEAFF
cdr3_nt: TGCGCCAGCAGCTTGGTTCAGGGAGTAGGTGAAGCTTTCTTT

v_call: TRBV9
j_call: TRBJ2-7
d_call: NA
clone_size: few
cdr3_length: 15
cdr3_aa: CASSPGGRVVYEQYF
cdr3_nt: TGTGCCAGCAGCCCCGGGGGCAGGGTGGTCTACGAGCAGTACTTC